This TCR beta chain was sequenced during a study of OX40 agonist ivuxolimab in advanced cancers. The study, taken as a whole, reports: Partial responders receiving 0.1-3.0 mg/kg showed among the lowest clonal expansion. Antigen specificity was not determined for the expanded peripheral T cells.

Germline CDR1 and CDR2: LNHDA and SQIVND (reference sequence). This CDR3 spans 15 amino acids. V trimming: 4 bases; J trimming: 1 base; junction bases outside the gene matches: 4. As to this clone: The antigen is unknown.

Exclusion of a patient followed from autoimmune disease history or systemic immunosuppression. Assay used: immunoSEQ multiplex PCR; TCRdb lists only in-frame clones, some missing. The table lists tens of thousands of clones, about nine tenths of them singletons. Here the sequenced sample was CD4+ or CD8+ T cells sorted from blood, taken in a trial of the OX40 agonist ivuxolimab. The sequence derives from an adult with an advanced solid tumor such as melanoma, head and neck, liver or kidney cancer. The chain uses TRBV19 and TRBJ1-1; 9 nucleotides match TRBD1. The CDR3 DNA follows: TGTGCCAGTAGTACCTCGGACAGGGGGAACACTGAAGCTTTCTTT. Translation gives CASSTSDRGNTEAFF.